This T cell receptor (beta chain) was sequenced during a study of CD8+ T cells in alopecia areata. Study findings and constraints: Possibly because of HLA-related factors, TCR sharing was less clear across patients than in mice.

In the case of this clone: The target antigen is unknown.

The germline V gene has CDR1 SGHNT and CDR2 YYREEE (reference sequence). Trimming pared 4 bases from V and 2 bases from J, leaving 9 bases between. The CDR3 loop spans 13 amino acids. Alopecia areata patients provided lesional scalp punch biopsies and peripheral blood. Starting from PBMCs, sorting isolated CD4+ and CD8+ T cells. RNA extraction and reverse transcription yielded cDNA as sequencing template. The protocol was immunoSEQ multiplex PCR, while the TCRdb copy is restricted to in-frame clones and leaves out a portion. The table records roughly 200,000 clones, roughly 65% of them present only once.

The V and J genes are TRBV5-4 and TRBJ2-5, with TRBD1 as a possible D gene (5 bases). The sample in question was CD4+ T cells sorted from blood, obtained at week 0. This receptor was obtained from a human donor with alopecia areata. CDR3 DNA: TGTGCCAGCAGCCTGCAGGGTCAAGAGACCCAGTACTTC. It codes for CASSLQGQETQYF.